This TCR beta chain is from a study of PD-L1 blockade in urothelial cancer. Across the study: Patients commenced atezolizumab in 2014, and it was given at 1,200 mg intravenously every 3 weeks.

The V gene's germline CDR1 is MGHRA and CDR2 YSYEKL. J gave up 3 bases and V 3 bases, and 2 bases lay outside the gene matches. This CDR3 comprises 14 residues. The sample's time point: peripheral blood 6 weeks after treatment start. Data came from immunoSEQ multiplex PCR; TCRdb stores just in-frame clones and leaves some out. Of over 15,000 clones listed, about 85% are singletons. This material consisted of PBMCs, taken around atezolizumab (anti-PD-L1) treatment. The receptor's source is a middle-aged man with urothelial cancer. V and J are TRBV4-1 and TRBJ2-7; 10 positions agree with TRBD1. CDR3 region: CASSQDRGGYEQYF. The CDR3 nucleotides are TGCGCCAGCAGCCAGGACAGGGGGGGCTACGAGCAGTACTTC.